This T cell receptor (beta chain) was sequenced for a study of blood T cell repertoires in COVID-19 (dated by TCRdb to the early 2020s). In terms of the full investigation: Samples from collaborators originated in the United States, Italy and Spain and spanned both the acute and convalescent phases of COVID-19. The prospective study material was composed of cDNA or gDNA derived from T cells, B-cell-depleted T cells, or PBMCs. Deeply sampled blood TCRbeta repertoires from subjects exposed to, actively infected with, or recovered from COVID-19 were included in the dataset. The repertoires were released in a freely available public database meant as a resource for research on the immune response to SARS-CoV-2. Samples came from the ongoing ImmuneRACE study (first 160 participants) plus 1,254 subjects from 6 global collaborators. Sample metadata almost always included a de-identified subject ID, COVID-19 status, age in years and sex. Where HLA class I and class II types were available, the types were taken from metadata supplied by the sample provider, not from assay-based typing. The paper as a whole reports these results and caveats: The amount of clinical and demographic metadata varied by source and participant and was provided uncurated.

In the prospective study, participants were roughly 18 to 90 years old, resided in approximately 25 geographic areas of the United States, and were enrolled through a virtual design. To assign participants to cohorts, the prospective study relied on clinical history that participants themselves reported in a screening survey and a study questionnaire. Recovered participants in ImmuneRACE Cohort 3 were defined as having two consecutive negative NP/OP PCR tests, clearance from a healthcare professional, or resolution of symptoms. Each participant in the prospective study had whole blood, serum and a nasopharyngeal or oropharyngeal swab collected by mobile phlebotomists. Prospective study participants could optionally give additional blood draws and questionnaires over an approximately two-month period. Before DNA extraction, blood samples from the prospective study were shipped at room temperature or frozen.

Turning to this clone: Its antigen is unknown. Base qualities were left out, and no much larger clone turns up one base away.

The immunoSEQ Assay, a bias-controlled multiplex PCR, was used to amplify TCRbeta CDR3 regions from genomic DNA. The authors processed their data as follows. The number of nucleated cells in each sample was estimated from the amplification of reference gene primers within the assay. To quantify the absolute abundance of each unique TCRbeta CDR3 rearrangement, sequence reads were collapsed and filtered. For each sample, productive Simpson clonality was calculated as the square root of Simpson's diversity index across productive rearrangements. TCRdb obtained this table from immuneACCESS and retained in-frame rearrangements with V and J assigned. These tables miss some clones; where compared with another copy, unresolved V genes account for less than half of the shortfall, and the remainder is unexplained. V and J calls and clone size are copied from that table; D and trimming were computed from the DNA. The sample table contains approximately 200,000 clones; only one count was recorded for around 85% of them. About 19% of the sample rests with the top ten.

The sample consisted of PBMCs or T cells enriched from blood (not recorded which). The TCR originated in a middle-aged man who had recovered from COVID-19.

The CDR3 protein sequence reads: CASSFGGDEQYF. In nucleotide form, the sequence is TGTGCCAGCAGCTTTGGAGGGGACGAGCAGTACTTC. The chain joins TRBV13 to TRBJ2-7; tentative D gene TRBD2, with 6 bases matching. Trimming takes 3 bases from V and 5 bases from J, and the germline ends sit 8 bases apart. Sequences PRHDT (CDR1) and FYEKMQ (CDR2) are obtained from the germline V gene (reference sequence). From the cysteine through the phenylalanine, the CDR3 covers 12 amino acids. Here the CDR3 DNA is all that survives: 36 bases in frame from base 1.